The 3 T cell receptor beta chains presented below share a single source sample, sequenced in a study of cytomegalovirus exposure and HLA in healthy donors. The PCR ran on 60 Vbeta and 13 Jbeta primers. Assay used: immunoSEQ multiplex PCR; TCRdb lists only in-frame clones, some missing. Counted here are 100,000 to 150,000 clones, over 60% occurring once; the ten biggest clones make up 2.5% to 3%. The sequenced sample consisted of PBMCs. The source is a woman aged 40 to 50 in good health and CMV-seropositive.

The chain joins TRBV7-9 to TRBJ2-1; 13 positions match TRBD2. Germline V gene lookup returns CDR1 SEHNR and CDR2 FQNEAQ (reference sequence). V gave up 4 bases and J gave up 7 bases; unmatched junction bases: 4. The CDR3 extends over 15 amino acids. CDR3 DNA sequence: TGTGCCAGCAGCTGGACTAGCGGGAGCCGAAATGAGCAGTTCTTC. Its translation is CASSWTSGSRNEQFF.

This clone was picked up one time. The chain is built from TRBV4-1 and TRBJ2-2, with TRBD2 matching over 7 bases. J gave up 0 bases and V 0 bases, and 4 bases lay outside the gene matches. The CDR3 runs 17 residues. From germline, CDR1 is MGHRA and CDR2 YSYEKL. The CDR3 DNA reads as TGCGCCAGCAGCCAAGAGCGGGAGCTGTCGAACACCGGGGAGCTGTTTTTT. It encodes CASSQERELSNTGELFF.

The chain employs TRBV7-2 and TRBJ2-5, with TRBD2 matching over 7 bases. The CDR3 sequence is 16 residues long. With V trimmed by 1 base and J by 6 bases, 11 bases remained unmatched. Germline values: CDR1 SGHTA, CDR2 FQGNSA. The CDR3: CASSLERAGEGQTQYF. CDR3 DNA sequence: TGTGCCAGCAGCTTAGAGCGGGCGGGAGAAGGCCAGACCCAGTACTTC.